This record concerns one T cell receptor beta chain sequence. What it binds is unknown. The treatment is: roughly nine-day PBMC culture with coronavirus spike peptide pools or control peptides (ViraFEST assay). The CDR3 contains 12 residues. CDR1 and CDR2 from the germline V gene are MGHDK and SYGVNS. V lost 7 bases, J lost 2 bases, and 9 bases lay in between. The source of the sample is a study of vaccination and CD4 T cells after COVID-19. Study information: For post-vaccine samples, collection took place a median about 65 days after dose two, ranging from 14 to 241. Findings and caveats of the study: Sampling was limited to relatively few convalescent patients, with no early post-infection timepoints studied.

The Oncomine TCR Beta short-read assay was what sequenced the DNA obtained from cultured CD4+ T cells. TCRdb passed the PCR reads through MiXCR, listing each CDR3 protein once. The sample has approximately 18,000 distinct CDR3 sequences; just over 45% are singletons. Sequencing was performed on CD4+ T cells from blood, cultured in vitro, taken after SARS-CoV-2 vaccination. The sequence was collected from a human donor who had recovered from COVID-19. This rearrangement joins TRBV25-1 to TRBJ2-7; D gene unclear. The DNA for the CDR3 is TGTGCCAGCAAAGGCAGGCCCTACGAGCAGTACTTC. Protein: CASKGRPYEQYF.